The 5 T cell receptor beta chains below were found in one sample sequenced in a study of human T cells and chemical hapten exposure (dated by TCRdb to the early 2020s). What this sample's time point label stands for: patch test 2, 6 weeks after DPC sensitization. In the paper's terms, the treatment or condition label means: therapeutic diphenylcyclopropenone sensitization with weekly scalp DPC. Libraries were made using RACE. Reads for this sample came from a NextSeq 500. TCRdb took the public reads, trimmed them with fastp at Q25, ran MiXCR for clone calling and kept in-frame beta chains. Merged by CDR3 protein, the rows form single entries marked with the most common genes and DNA. This sample holds more than 110,000 distinct CDR3 sequences; over 9.5% were observed only once. Around 1.4% of the sample is taken by the ten largest. The sequences come from whole blood, collected in connection with sensitization to the hapten diphenylcyclopropenone (DPC). Receptor source: a woman in her forties or fifties with alopecia areata. Some clones in this sample may be carry-over from other donors' samples.

The chain couples TRBV5-1 to TRBJ2-3; 14 nucleotides line up with TRBD2. With 0 bases clipped from V and 4 bases from J, the junction kept 4 bases outside the gene matches. The CDR3 length is 17 residues. Germline V CDR1 and CDR2: SGHRS, YFSETQ. CDR3 region: CASSLGTSGRTADTQYF. The CDR3 nucleotides read TGCGCCAGCAGCTTGGGGACTAGCGGGAGGACGGCAGATACGCAGTATTTT.

The chain couples TRBV5-5 to TRBJ2-7, with D possibly called TRBD1 or TRBD2 (5 bases each). CDR1 and CDR2 (germline): SGHKS, YYEKEE (reference sequence). Trimming took off 4 bases at V and 3 bases at J, with 14 bases between the two ends. The CDR3 extends over 14 amino acids. As DNA, the CDR3 is TGTGCCAGCAGCCCGGGACCCCTAAACTACGAGCAGTACTTC. Translated, it gives CASSPGPLNYEQYF.

This CDR3 is CASSESLAGGDNEQFF. CDR3 DNA: TGCGCCAGCAGTGAGTCCCTAGCGGGAGGGGACAATGAGCAGTTCTTC. The chain is built from TRBV10-1 and TRBJ2-1, with 12 nucleotides matching TRBD2. This CDR3 spans 16 amino acids. After removal of 0 bases from V and 5 bases from J, the junction contained 2 bases not matched to a gene. Per the germline V gene, CDR1 is WNHNN and CDR2 is SYGVQD (reference sequence).

The rearrangement joins TRBV12-3 or TRBV12-4 to TRBJ1-4; tentative D call: TRBD1 (5 bases). Trimming stripped 5 bases from V and 10 bases from J, with 14 bases between. The CDR3 runs 13 residues. CDR3 nucleotides: TGTGCCAGCAGTCTACGACAAAGGGGAAAACTGTTTTTT. Translating it yields CASSLRQRGKLFF.

This clonotype was detected a few times. The V and J genes are TRBV7-8 and TRBJ2-7; 13 positions match TRBD2. The CDR3 has 19 amino acids. Germline CDR1 and CDR2: SGHVS and FQNEAQ. The J segment lost 7 bases and the V segment lost 1 base, leaving 16 bases of the junction unmatched. The CDR3 DNA is TGTGCCAGCAGCTTAGGACCCGCATCAGGACTAGCGGGAGTGCGGGAGCAGTACTTC. This codes for CASSLGPASGLAGVREQYF.